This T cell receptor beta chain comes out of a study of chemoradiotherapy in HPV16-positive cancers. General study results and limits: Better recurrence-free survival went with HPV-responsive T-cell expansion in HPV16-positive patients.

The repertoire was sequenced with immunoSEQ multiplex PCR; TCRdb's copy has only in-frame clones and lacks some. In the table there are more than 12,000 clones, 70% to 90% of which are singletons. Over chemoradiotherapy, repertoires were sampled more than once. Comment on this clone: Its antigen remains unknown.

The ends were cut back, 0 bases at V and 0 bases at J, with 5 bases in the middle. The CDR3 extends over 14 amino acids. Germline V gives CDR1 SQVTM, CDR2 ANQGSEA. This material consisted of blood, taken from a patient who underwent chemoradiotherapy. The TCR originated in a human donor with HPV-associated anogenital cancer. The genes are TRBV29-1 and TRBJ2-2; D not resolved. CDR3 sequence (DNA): TGCAGCGTTGAAGAGGCCTCGAACACCGGGGAGCTGTTTTTT. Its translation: CSVEEASNTGELFF.